This TCR beta chain was captured by sequencing in a study of T cells of healthy individuals. TCRdb re-analysed the 5' RACE reads in MiXCR, keeping a single row per CDR3 protein. Here the sample spans about 63,000 distinct CDR3 sequences, about 16% being singletons. This CDR3 region has 14 residues. Trimming took off 1 base at V and 7 bases at J, with 11 bases between the two ends. Germline V CDR1 and CDR2: SGHTA, FQGNSA. This clonotype was counted a few times. The clonotype was recovered from a human donor in good health. The V gene is TRBV7-2, the J gene TRBJ2-1; a weak D match, TRBD1 (6 bases). The CDR3 nucleotides are TGTGCCAGCAGCTTAGGTAACAGGGAGAATGAGCAGTTCTTC. Encoded protein: CASSLGNRENEQFF.